The 29 T cell receptor beta chains below all came from one sample that was sequenced in a study of cytotoxic CD8 clonotypes in ibrutinib-treated CLL. The protocol was immunoSEQ multiplex PCR, while the TCRdb copy is restricted to in-frame clones and leaves out a portion. The data contain under 150,000 clones, around 82% of them seen just once; the ten biggest clones take up about 7.4%. The sequencing used PBMCs, collected after 36 months of ibrutinib treatment. These receptor sequences come from a human donor with chronic lymphocytic leukemia.

The chain employs TRBV6-6 and TRBJ1-3; 8 bases line up with TRBD1. With V trimmed by 5 bases and J by 0 bases, 3 bases remained unmatched. Germline CDR1 is MNHNY and CDR2 is SVGAGI (reference sequence). The CDR3 is made up of 15 amino acids. CDR3 protein: CASSGQGVSGNTIYF. The CDR3 DNA reads TGTGCCAGCAGTGGACAGGGCGTCTCTGGAAACACCATATATTTT.

The chain combines TRBV13 with TRBJ1-4; a weak D match, TRBD1 (6 bases). Trimming took 2 bases from V and 8 from J, leaving 12 bases between them. This CDR3 comprises 14 residues. CDR1 PRHDT and CDR2 FYEKMQ come from the germline V gene (reference sequence). The CDR3 DNA is TGTGCCAGCAGCTTATTTGGGGGCAAGGAAAAACTGTTTTTT. It yields the protein CASSLFGGKEKLFF.

This clone occurred a few times. The J gene is TRBJ1-1, the V gene TRBV6-1; possibly TRBD1 for D (6 bases). V was trimmed by 8 bases and J by 1 base, leaving 11 bases between them. The CDR3 sequence is 13 residues long. In germline, CDR1 is MNHNS, CDR2 SASEGT. CDR3 nucleotides: TGTGCCAGCCCGGACAGACAGAACACTGAAGCTTTCTTT. It yields the protein CASPDRQNTEAFF.

The CDR3 reads CASSLALLPSYNEQFF. The CDR3 DNA reads as TGTGCCAGCAGCTTAGCTTTACTCCCCTCCTACAATGAGCAGTTCTTC. The chain couples TRBV11-2 to TRBJ2-1, with D unclear. Germline values: CDR1 SGHAT, CDR2 FQNNGV. This CDR3 contains 16 residues. V lost 1 base and J 0 bases, leaving 10 bases between the germline ends.

The V gene is TRBV29-1, the J gene TRBJ1-2; D may be TRBD1 (6 bases). This CDR3 region has 13 residues. Germline V gene data show CDR1 as SQVTM and CDR2 as ANQGSEA. Trimming left V 6 bases short and J 2 bases short, with 13 bases between. The CDR3: CSVQIDRNYGYTF. The CDR3 nucleotides read TGCAGCGTCCAGATCGACAGGAACTATGGCTACACCTTC. The variable domain in full, completed from reference TRBV29-1 and TRBJ1-2, reads SAVISQKPSRDICQRGTSLTIQCQVDSQVTMMFWYRQQPGQSLTLIATANQGSEATYESGFVIDKFPISRPNLTFSTLTVSNMSPEDSSIYLCSVQIDRNYGYTFGSGTRLTVV.

This chain connects TRBV5-1 to TRBJ2-5, with 11 bases lining up with TRBD2. The CDR3 loop spans 15 amino acids. Germline CDR1 reads SGHRS; CDR2 reads YFSETQ. With V trimmed by 4 bases and J by 3 bases, 5 bases remained unmatched. The CDR3 coding sequence is TGCGCCAGCAGCGGGGGGACTAGCGGCAAAGAGACCCAGTACTTC. This codes for CASSGGTSGKETQYF.

The count of this clone is one. The chain combines TRBV18 with TRBJ1-5; 7 bases are shared with TRBD1. Germline CDR1 and CDR2: KGHSH and LQKENI. The V and J ends lost 2 bases and 0 bases, in that order; junction bases with no gene match: 7. The CDR3 totals 17 residues. CDR3 DNA: TGTGCCAGCTCACCATTCAACCCAGGGGGTAGCAATCAGCCCCAGCATTTT. This codes for CASSPFNPGGSNQPQHF.

This chain connects TRBV11-2 to TRBJ2-7; D is unclear. This CDR3 is built from 15 residues. Germline CDR1 is SGHAT and CDR2 is FQNNGV. Trimming shortened V by 1 base and J by 0 bases, and 10 bases separated the two germline ends. The CDR3 protein is CASSLGAGVSYEQYF. CDR3 in DNA: TGTGCCAGCAGCTTAGGGGCAGGAGTCTCCTACGAGCAGTACTTC.

V gene TRBV6-1 combines with J gene TRBJ2-7, with TRBD2 identical over 8 bases. The length of the CDR3 is 17 residues. Per germline, CDR1 MNHNS and CDR2 SASEGT. Losses at the gene ends were 1 base for V and 1 base for J; bases not matched to a gene: 9. For the CDR3, the DNA is TGTGCCAGCAGTGAAGATGGGGTGACTAGCGTTTCCTACGAGCAGTACTTC. This codes for CASSEDGVTSVSYEQYF.

The rearrangement uses TRBV6-6 and TRBJ2-7; TRBD1 is a possible D gene (5 bases). The CDR3 is 15 amino acids. Germline loops: CDR1 MNHNY, CDR2 SVGAGI (reference sequence). Trimming left V 0 bases short and J 6 bases short, with 15 bases between. The CDR3 sequence is CASSYSDTSRGEQYF. CDR3 DNA: TGTGCCAGCAGTTACTCTGATACGTCTAGGGGCGAGCAGTACTTC.

This clone was seen only a few times. The rearrangement uses TRBV2 and TRBJ2-7; no definite D call. Looked up from germline, CDR1 is SNHLY and CDR2 is FYNNEI. V was trimmed by 7 bases and J by 3 bases, leaving 10 bases between them. This CDR3 is 12 amino acids long. The chain's CDR3 is CASKVDLYEQYF. In DNA form, the CDR3 reads TGTGCCAGCAAAGTCGACCTCTACGAGCAGTACTTC.

This clone has a single count. The chain is built from TRBV18 and TRBJ2-5; D may correspond to TRBD1 or TRBD2 (5 bases each). This CDR3 is built from 13 residues. Germline lookup yields CDR1 KGHSH and CDR2 LQKENI. The germline V and J ends were trimmed by 1 base and 2 bases, with 5 bases remaining between them. The CDR3 is CASSPRGQETQYF. The CDR3 region has the DNA TGTGCCAGCTCACCACGGGGGCAAGAGACCCAGTACTTC.

This clone came up once. The chain has TRBV9 and TRBJ1-1, with 7 bases fitting TRBD1. Germline assignment: CDR1 SGDLS and CDR2 YYNGEE. Trimming at V came to 0 bases and at J to 1 base, leaving 9 bases not matched to a gene. This CDR3 contains 17 residues. This chain's CDR3 is CASSVDSSGQQNTEAFF. The CDR3 bases are TGTGCCAGCAGCGTAGATAGTTCGGGACAGCAGAACACTGAAGCTTTCTTT.

The chain carries TRBV11-2 and TRBJ1-2; 9 bases map to TRBD1. The CDR3 runs 16 residues. The V and J ends lost 5 bases and 6 bases, in that order; junction bases with no gene match: 13. Germline V gene data show CDR1 as SGHAT and CDR2 as FQNNGV. CDR3 DNA: TGTGCCAGCAGCCCAATTCTGGGGGGACAGGGTGATGGCTACACCTTC. Translating gives CASSPILGGQGDGYTF.

The rearrangement joins TRBV5-6 to TRBJ2-4; D is tentatively TRBD1 or TRBD2 (5 bases each). CDR3 length: 14 amino acids. Germline V lookup: CDR1 SGHDT, CDR2 YYEEEE. V was shortened by 2 bases and J by 4 bases, with 10 bases between the two germline ends. The CDR3 reads CASSLPGPKNIQYF. The CDR3 DNA follows: TGTGCCAGCAGCTTACCGGGACCAAAAAACATTCAGTACTTC.

The chain combines TRBV6-1 with TRBJ2-2, with TRBD1 matching over 9 bases. The CDR3 runs 15 residues. Germline assignment: CDR1 MNHNS and CDR2 SASEGT. V lost 3 bases and J lost 2; bases outside the gene matches: 1. Here the CDR3 DNA reads TGTGCCAGCAGTGAGGACAGGGGTAACACCGGGGAGCTGTTTTTT. Translation gives CASSEDRGNTGELFF.

The table lists this clone with a few counts. The rearrangement links TRBV5-1 to TRBJ1-2, with TRBD1 matching 7 bases. V lost 2 bases and J lost 2; bases outside the gene matches: 3. The germline gives CDR1 SGHRS, CDR2 YFSETQ. The CDR3 is 14 residues long. The CDR3 region has the DNA TGCGCCAGCAGCTTAGGGACAGCCAACTATGGCTACACCTTC. This sequence encodes CASSLGTANYGYTF.

V is TRBV15 and J is TRBJ2-6; the D is unclear. The ends were cut back, 0 bases at V and 1 base at J, with 7 bases in the middle. This CDR3 spans 16 amino acids. Germline-derived CDR1 and CDR2 are LNHNV and YYDKDF (reference sequence). This CDR3 is CATSRDPTSGANVLTF. The CDR3 nucleotides are TGTGCCACCAGCAGAGATCCGACATCTGGGGCCAACGTCCTGACTTTC.

The J gene is TRBJ1-4, the V gene TRBV7-9, with 7 bases aligning to TRBD1. The CDR3 loop spans 15 amino acids. The V gene's germline CDR1 is SEHNR and CDR2 FQNEAQ (reference sequence). V lost 5 bases to trimming and J lost 3 bases; unmatched junction nucleotides: 6. In DNA, the CDR3 is TGTGCCAGCAGCAGAGACAGGGATCCTAATGAAAAACTGTTTTTT. Encoded protein: CASSRDRDPNEKLFF.

This clone appeared once. The chain carries TRBV5-1 and TRBJ1-1; 9 bases fit TRBD1. The trim removed 4 bases at V and 7 bases at J, leaving 5 bases unmatched. CDR1 is SGHRS, CDR2 YFSETQ, per germline. The CDR3 consists of 13 residues. The CDR3: CASSSDRGIEAFF. The CDR3 DNA is TGCGCCAGCAGCAGTGACAGGGGGATTGAAGCTTTCTTT. Full variable domain (missing parts from reference TRBV5-1 and TRBJ1-1): KAGVTQTPRYLIKTRGQQVTLSCSPISGHRSVSWYQQTPGQGLQFLFEYFSETQRNKGNFPGRFSGRQFSNSRSEMNVSTLELGDSALYLCASSSDRGIEAFFGQGTRLTVV.

In its sample, this clone was seen a few times. The gene calls are TRBV19 and TRBJ1-6, with 7 bases that match TRBD1. CDR1 and CDR2 from the germline V gene are LNHDA and SQIVND (reference sequence). The CDR3 is made up of 15 amino acids. The V segment lost 4 bases and the J segment 5 bases; nucleotides outside the gene matches: 5. The CDR3 DNA sequence: TGTGCCAGTAGTAAGACAGGGAGGGATAATTCACCCCTCCACTTT. Amino acid sequence: CASSKTGRDNSPLHF.

This chain uses TRBV19 with TRBJ2-2, with D possibly TRBD1 on 5 matching bases. Germline values: CDR1 LNHDA, CDR2 SQIVND (reference sequence). The germline V and J ends were trimmed by 2 bases and 4 bases, with 14 bases remaining between them. CDR3 length: 16 amino acids. CDR3 protein: CASSILRTLSTGELFF. The CDR3 DNA sequence: TGTGCCAGTAGTATACTTAGGACACTATCCACCGGGGAGCTGTTTTTT.

J is TRBJ1-2 and V is TRBV30; maybe TRBD1 (6 bases). Germline V gene sequence: CDR1 GTSNPN, CDR2 SVGIG (reference sequence). V lost 1 base to trimming and J lost 7 bases, with 13 bases between them. The length of the CDR3 is 13 residues. The CDR3 protein is CAWSGRTAPGYTF. The DNA of the CDR3 is TGTGCCTGGAGTGGAAGGACAGCTCCTGGCTACACCTTC. Based on the CDR3 plus reference TRBV30 and TRBJ1-2, the full variable domain is SQTIHQWPATLVQPVGSPLSLECTVEGTSNPNLYWYRQAAGRGLQLLFYSVGIGQISSEVPQNLSASRPQDRQFILSSKKLLLSDSGFYLCAWSGRTAPGYTFGSGTRLTVV.

V and J are TRBV15 and TRBJ2-1, with a possible D match to TRBD2 (5 bases). Trimming removed 3 bases from V and 5 bases from J, with 11 bases in between. The CDR3 spans 14 residues. Germline V gene data show CDR1 as LNHNV and CDR2 as YYDKDF (reference sequence). The CDR3 here is CATSRWSGNNEQFF. Here the CDR3 DNA reads TGTGCCACCAGCAGGTGGTCGGGAAACAATGAGCAGTTCTTC.

The rearrangement links TRBV28 to TRBJ2-7; TRBD1 agrees at 9 bases. V trimming: 3 bases; J trimming: 3 bases; junction bases outside the gene matches: 6. In germline, CDR1 is MDHEN, CDR2 SYDVKM. This CDR3 is built from 15 residues. The DNA for the CDR3 is TGTGCCAGCAGTTTTAAGGGACAGGGAGACTACGAGCAGTACTTC. Protein product: CASSFKGQGDYEQYF.

V and J are TRBV5-1 and TRBJ1-6; the match to TRBD1 covers 7 bases. The CDR3 covers 15 residues. Unmatched junction bases numbered 7, after V lost 0 bases and J lost 10 bases. CDR1 SGHRS and CDR2 YFSETQ come from the germline V gene. The CDR3 reads CASSLVPGQPSPLHF. The CDR3 DNA sequence: TGCGCCAGCAGCTTGGTTCCGGGACAGCCATCACCCCTCCACTTT.

The V gene is TRBV4-1, the J gene TRBJ1-2, with D perhaps matching TRBD1 (6 bases). The CDR3 length is 13 residues. Trimming stripped 4 bases from V and 8 bases from J, with 14 bases between. CDR1 MGHRA and CDR2 YSYEKL come from the germline V gene. CDR3 bases: TGCGCCAGCAGCCTGCCGGGGGCGCGAGGCTACACCTTC. The encoded protein is CASSLPGARGYTF.

The chain has TRBV4-1 and TRBJ2-2; D call uncertain. With 4 bases removed from V and 6 bases from J, the gap between germline ends came to 15 bases. The germline gives CDR1 MGHRA, CDR2 YSYEKL. CDR3 size: 15 residues. CDR3 DNA: TGCGCCAGCAGCCGTGTCATGGGGAAGGCCGGGGAGCTGTTTTTT. Its translation: CASSRVMGKAGELFF.

This rearrangement joins TRBV30 to TRBJ2-3; D is uncertain. This CDR3 region has 12 residues. The V and J ends lost 4 bases and 6 bases respectively, with 11 bases between them. CDR1 is GTSNPN and CDR2 is SVGIG in the germline V gene (reference sequence). The DNA for the CDR3 is TGTGCCTGGACGATGGGTTTGGATACGCAGTATTTT. Its protein product is CAWTMGLDTQYF. The entire variable domain, with the rest obtained from reference TRBV30 and TRBJ2-3, is as follows: SQTIHQWPATLVQPVGSPLSLECTVEGTSNPNLYWYRQAAGRGLQLLFYSVGIGQISSEVPQNLSASRPQDRQFILSSKKLLLSDSGFYLCAWTMGLDTQYFGPGTRLTVL.